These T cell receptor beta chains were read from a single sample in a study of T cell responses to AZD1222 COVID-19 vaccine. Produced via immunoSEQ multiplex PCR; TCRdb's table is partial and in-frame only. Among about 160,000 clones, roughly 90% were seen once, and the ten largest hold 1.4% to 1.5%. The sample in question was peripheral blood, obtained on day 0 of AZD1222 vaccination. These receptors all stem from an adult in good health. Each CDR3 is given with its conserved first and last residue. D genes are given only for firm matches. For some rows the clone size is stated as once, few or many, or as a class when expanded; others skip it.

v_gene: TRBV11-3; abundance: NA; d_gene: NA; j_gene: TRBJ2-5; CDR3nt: TGTGCCAGCAGCTTAGCATGGGAACCCGAGGGCCAAGAGACCCAGTACTTC; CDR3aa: CASSLAWEPEGQETQYF
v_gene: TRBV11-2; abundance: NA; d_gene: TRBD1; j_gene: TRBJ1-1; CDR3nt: TGTGCCAGCCATATTTCAGGGGGCCGGGACACTGAAGCTTTCTTT; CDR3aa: CASHISGGRDTEAFF
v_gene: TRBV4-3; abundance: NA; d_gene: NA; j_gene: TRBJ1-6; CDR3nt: TGCGCCAGCAGCCAAGAGGTCAGCAATTCACCCCTCCACTTT; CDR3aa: CASSQEVSNSPLHF
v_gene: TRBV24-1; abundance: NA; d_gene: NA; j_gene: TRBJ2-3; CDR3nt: TGTGCCACCAGTGGGGCTGATCCACGGGATACGCAGTATTTT; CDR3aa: CATSGADPRDTQYF
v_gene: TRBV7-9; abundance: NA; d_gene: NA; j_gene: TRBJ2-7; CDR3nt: TGTGCCAGCGGATTGGGGGCAGGGGCTACAAACGAGCAGTACTTC; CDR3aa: CASGLGAGATNEQYF
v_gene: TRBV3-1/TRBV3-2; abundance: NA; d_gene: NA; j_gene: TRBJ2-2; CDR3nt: TGTGCCAGCAGCCAAGATGGGGTAACCGGGGAGCTGTTTTTT; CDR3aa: CASSQDGVTGELFF
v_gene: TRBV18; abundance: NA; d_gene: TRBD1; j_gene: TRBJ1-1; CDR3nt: TGTGCCAGCTCACCTATAGGTCTCGGACAGGGGGCTCGGGACACTGAAGCTTTCTTT; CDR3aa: CASSPIGLGQGARDTEAFF
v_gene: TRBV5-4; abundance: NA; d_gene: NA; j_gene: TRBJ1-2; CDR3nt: TGTGCCAGCAGCTTTTCACCAGGCGACTATGGCTACACCTTC; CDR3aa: CASSFSPGDYGYTF
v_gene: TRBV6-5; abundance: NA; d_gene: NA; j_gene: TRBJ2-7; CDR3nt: TGTGCCAGCAGGCAACCAACAAGGGCGTGGGACGAGCAGTACTTC; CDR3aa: CASRQPTRAWDEQYF
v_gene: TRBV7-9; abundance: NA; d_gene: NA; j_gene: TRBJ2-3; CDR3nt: TGTGCCACCGCGCGAGTTGGGGCAGATACGCAGTATTTT; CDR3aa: CATARVGADTQYF
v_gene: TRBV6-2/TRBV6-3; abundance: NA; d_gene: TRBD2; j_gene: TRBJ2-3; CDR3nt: TGTGCCAGCAGTTACAGGGACTATGCGGGGACCCCCACAGATACGCAGTATTTT; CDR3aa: CASSYRDYAGTPTDTQYF
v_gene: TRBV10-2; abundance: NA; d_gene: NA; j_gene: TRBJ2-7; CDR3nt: TGCGCCAGCAGTGGACAGATTAGGACTGGGGAGCAGTACTTC; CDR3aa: CASSGQIRTGEQYF
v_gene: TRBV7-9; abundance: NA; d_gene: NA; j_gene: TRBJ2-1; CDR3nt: TGTGCCAGCAGCTTATTCGGGCTGAACAATGAGCAGTTCTTC; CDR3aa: CASSLFGLNNEQFF
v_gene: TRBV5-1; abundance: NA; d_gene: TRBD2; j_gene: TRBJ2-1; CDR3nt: TGCGCCAGCAGCTTCAGCGGGAGGAATGAGCAGTTCTTC; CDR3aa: CASSFSGRNEQFF
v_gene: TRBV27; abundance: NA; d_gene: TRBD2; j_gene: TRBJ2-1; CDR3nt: TGTGCCAGCAGTTTACTCGGGGGGAGCTCCTACAATGAGCAGTTCTTC; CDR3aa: CASSLLGGSSYNEQFF
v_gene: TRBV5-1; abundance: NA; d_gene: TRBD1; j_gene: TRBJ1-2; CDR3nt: TGCGCCAGCAGCTTGGATCAGGGACAGGAGGAGGGCTACACCTTC; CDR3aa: CASSLDQGQEEGYTF
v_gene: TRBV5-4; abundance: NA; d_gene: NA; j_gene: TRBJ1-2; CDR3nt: TGTGCCAGCAGCTCCCGTAGAACAGGGATTCTGAGTGGCTACACCTTC; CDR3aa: CASSSRRTGILSGYTF
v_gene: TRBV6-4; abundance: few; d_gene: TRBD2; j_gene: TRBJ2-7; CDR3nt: TGTGCCAGCAGTGCTGGGACTAGCGGGAACTACGAGCAGTACTTC; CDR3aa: CASSAGTSGNYEQYF
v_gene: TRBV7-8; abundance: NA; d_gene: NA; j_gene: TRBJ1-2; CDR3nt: TGTGCCAGCAGCCTATCACCGGACTATGGCTACACCTTC; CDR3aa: CASSLSPDYGYTF